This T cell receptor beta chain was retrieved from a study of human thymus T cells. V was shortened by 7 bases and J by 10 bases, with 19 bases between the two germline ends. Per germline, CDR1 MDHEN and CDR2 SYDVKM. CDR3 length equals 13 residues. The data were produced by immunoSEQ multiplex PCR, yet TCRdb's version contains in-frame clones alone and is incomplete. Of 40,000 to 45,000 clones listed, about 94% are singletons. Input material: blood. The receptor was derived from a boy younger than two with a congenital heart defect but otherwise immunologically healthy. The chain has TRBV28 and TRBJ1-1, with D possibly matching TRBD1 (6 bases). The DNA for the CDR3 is TGTGCCAGCAAATCCAGGGGACCGTTTATAGCTTTCTTT. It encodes CASKSRGPFIAFF.